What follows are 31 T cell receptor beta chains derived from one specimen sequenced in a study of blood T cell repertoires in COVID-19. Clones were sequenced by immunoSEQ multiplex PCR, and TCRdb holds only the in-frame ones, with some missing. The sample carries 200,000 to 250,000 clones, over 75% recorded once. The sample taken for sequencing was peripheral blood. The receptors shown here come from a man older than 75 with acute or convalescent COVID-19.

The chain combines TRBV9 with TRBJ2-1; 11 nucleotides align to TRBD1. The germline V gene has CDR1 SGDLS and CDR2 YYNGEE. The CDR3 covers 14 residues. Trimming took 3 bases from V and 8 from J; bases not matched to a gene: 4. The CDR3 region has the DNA TGTGCCAGCAGCGCGGGACAGGGGGTGTATGAGCAGTTCTTC. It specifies CASSAGQGVYEQFF.

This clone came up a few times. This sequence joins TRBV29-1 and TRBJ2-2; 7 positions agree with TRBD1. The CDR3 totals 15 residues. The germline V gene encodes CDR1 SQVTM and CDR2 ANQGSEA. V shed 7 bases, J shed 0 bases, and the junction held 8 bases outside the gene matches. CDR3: CSARSGTANTGELFF. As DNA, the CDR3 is TGCAGCGCGCGCTCGGGGACAGCGAACACCGGGGAGCTGTTTTTT.

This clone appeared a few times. The CDR3 protein is CASSSQLGPSGELFF. CDR3 DNA sequence: TGTGCCAGCAGCTCACAACTAGGACCTAGCGGGGAGCTGTTTTTT. The rearrangement joins TRBV7-3 to TRBJ2-2; possible D gene TRBD2, 5 bases. The length of the CDR3 is 15 residues. Germline loops: CDR1 SGHTA, CDR2 FQGTGA. Deletions cut 4 bases from V and 7 bases from J, with 16 bases between.

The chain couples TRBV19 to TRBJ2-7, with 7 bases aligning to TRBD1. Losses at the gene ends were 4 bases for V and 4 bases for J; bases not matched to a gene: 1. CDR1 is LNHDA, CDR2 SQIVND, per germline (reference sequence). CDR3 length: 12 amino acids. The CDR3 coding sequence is TGTGCCAGTAGTAGGGGACAGTACGAGCAGTACTTC. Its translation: CASSRGQYEQYF.

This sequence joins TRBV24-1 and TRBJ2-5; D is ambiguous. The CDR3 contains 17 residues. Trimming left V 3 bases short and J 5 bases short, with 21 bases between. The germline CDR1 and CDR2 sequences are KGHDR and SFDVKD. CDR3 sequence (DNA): TGTGCCACCAGTGATGTGGTTGGTAGAAGCATGCGGGAGACCCAGTACTTC. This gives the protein CATSDVVGRSMRETQYF.

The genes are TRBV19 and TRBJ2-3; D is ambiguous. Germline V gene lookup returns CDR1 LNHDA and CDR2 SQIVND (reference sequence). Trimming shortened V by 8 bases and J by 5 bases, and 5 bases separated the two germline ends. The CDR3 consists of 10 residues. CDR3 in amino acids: CASPGDTQYF. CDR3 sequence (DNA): TGTGCCAGTCCCGGAGATACGCAGTATTTT.

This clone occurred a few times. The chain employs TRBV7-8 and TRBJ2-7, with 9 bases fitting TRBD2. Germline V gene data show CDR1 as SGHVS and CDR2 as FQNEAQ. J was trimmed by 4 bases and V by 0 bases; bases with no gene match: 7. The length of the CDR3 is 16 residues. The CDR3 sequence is CASSLAGASGIYEQYF. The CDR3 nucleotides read TGTGCCAGCAGCTTAGCCGGGGCTAGCGGGATTTACGAGCAGTACTTC.

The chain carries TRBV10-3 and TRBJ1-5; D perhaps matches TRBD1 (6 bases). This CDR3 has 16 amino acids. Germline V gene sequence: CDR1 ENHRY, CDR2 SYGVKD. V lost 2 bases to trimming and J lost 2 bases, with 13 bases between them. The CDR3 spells CAISEKGDIGNQPQHF. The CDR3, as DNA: TGTGCCATCAGTGAGAAGGGGGATATAGGCAATCAGCCCCAGCATTTT.

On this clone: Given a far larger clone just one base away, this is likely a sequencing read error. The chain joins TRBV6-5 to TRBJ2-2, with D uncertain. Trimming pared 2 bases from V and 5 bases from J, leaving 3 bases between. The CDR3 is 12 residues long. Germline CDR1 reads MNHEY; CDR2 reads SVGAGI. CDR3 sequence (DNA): TGTGCCAGCAGTTACCGTACCGGGGAGCTGTTTTTT. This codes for CASSYRTGELFF.

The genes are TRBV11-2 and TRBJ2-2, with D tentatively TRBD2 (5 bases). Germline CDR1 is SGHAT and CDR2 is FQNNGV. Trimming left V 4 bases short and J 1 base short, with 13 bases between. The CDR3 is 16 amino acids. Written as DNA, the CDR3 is TGTGCCAGCAGCTCGAGAGAAGCGGAGAACACCGGGGAGCTGTTTTTT. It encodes CASSSREAENTGELFF.

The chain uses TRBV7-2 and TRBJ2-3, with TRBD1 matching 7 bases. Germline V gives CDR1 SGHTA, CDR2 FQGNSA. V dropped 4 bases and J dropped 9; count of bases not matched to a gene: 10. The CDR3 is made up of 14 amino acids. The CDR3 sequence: CASSSTDRVGTQYF. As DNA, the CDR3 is TGTGCCAGCAGCTCTACCGACAGGGTCGGAACGCAGTATTTT. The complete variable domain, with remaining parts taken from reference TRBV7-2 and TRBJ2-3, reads GAGVSQSPSNKVTEKGKDVELRCDPISGHTALYWYRQSLGQGLEFLIYFQGNSAPDKSGLPSDRFSAERTGGSVSTLTIQRTQQEDSAVYLCASSSTDRVGTQYFGPGTRLTVL.

The CDR3 DNA is TGTGCCAGCAGCGAGAATAGCGGGAGTCAACAGTACTTC. This translates into CASSENSGSQQYF. V and J are TRBV2 and TRBJ2-7, with 9 bases identical to TRBD2. CDR1 and CDR2 from the germline V gene are SNHLY and FYNNEI. The CDR3 covers 13 residues. Unmatched junction bases numbered 10, after V lost 6 bases and J lost 10 bases. Full variable domain (outside the CDR3, taken from reference TRBV2 and TRBJ2-7): EPEVTQTPSHQVTQMGQEVILRCVPISNHLYFYWYRQILGQKVEFLVSFYNNEISEKSEIFDDQFSVERPDGSNFTLKIRSTKLEDSAMYFCASSENSGSQQYFGPGTRLTVT.

CDR3 in DNA: TGCAGCGTTGGTAAGGGGGCGGATAATGAAAAACTGTTTTTT. Translating gives CSVGKGADNEKLFF. V is TRBV29-1 and J is TRBJ1-4; 7 nucleotides line up with TRBD1. Unmatched junction bases numbered 6, after V lost 4 bases and J lost 4 bases. The CDR3 extends over 14 amino acids. The germline V gene encodes CDR1 SQVTM and CDR2 ANQGSEA.

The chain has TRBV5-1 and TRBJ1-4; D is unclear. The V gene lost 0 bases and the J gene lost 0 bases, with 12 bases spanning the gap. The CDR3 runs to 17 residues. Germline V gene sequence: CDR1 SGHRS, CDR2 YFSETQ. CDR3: CASSLAPQTATNEKLFF. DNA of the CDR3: TGCGCCAGCAGCTTGGCCCCTCAGACTGCAACTAATGAAAAACTGTTTTTT.

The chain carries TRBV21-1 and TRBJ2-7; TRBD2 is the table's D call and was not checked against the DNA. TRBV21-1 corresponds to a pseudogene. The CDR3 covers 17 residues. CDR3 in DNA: TGTGCCAGCAGGGGGACTAGCGGGAGAGGGCAGCCCTACGAGCAGTACGTC. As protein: CASRGTSGRGQPYEQYV.

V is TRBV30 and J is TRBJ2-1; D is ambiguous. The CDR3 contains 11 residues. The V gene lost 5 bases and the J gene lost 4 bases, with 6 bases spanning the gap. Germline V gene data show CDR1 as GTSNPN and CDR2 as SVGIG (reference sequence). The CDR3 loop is CAWAPYNEQFF. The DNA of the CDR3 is TGTGCCTGGGCCCCGTACAATGAGCAGTTCTTC. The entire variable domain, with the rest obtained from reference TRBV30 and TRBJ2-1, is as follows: SQTIHQWPATLVQPVGSPLSLECTVEGTSNPNLYWYRQAAGRGLQLLFYSVGIGQISSEVPQNLSASRPQDRQFILSSKKLLLSDSGFYLCAWAPYNEQFFGPGTRLTVL.

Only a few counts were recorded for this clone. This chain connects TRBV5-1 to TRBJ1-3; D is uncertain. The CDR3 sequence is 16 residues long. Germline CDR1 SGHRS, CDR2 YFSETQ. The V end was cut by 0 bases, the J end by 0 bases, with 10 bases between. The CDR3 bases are TGCGCCAGCAGCTTGGTTGTTGCGGACTCTGGAAACACCATATATTTT. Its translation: CASSLVVADSGNTIYF. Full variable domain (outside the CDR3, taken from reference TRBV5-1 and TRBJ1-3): KAGVTQTPRYLIKTRGQQVTLSCSPISGHRSVSWYQQTPGQGLQFLFEYFSETQRNKGNFPGRFSGRQFSNSRSEMNVSTLELGDSALYLCASSLVVADSGNTIYFGEGSWLTVV.

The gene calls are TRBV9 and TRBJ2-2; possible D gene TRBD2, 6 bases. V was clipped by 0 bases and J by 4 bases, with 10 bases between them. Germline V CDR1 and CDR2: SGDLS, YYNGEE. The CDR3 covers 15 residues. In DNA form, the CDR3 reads TGTGCCAGCAGCGTAGAGATGGGGGGCACCGGGGAGCTGTTTTTT. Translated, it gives CASSVEMGGTGELFF.

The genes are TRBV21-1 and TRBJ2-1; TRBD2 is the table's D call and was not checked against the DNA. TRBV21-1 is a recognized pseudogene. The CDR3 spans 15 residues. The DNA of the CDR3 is TGTGCCAGCAGCAAAAAGAAAGCGCAATACAATGAGCAGTTCTTC. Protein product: CASSKKKAQYNEQFF.

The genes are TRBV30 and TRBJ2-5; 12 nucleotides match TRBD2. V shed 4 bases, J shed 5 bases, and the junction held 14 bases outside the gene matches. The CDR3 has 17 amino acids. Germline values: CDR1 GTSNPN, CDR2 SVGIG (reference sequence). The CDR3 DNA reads TGTGCCTGGACCCGGCGCCCCGGACTAGCGGGACTCGAGACCCAGTACTTC. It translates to CAWTRRPGLAGLETQYF.

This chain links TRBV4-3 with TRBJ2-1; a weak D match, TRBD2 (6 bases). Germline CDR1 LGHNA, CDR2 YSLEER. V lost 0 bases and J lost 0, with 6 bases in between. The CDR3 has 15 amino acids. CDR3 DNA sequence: TGCGCCAGCAGCCAAGAGGGGGGCTCCTACAATGAGCAGTTCTTC. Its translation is CASSQEGGSYNEQFF.

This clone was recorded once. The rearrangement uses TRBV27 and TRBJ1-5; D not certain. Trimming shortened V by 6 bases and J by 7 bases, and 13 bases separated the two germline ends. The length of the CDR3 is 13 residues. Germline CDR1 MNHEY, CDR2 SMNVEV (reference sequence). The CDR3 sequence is CASRRERFQPQHF. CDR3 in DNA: TGTGCCAGCAGGAGGGAACGGTTCCAGCCCCAGCATTTT.

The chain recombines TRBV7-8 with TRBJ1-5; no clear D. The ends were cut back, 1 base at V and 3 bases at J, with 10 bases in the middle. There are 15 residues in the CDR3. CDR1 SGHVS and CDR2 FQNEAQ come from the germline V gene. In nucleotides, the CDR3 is TGTGCCAGCAGCTTAGAAACCGGGATCAATCAGCCCCAGCATTTT. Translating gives CASSLETGINQPQHF.

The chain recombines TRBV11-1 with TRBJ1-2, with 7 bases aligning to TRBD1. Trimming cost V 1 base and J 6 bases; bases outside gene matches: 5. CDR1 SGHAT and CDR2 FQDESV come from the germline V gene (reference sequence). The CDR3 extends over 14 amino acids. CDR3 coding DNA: TGTGCCAGCAGCTTAGGACAGGGAACGGATGGCTACACCTTC. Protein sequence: CASSLGQGTDGYTF.

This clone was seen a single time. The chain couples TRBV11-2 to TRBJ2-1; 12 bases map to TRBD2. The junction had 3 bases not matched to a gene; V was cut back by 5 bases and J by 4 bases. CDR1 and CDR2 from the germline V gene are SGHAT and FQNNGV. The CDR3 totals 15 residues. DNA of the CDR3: TGTGCCAGCAGCCCCACTAGCGGGAGGTACAATGAGCAGTTCTTC. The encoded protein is CASSPTSGRYNEQFF.

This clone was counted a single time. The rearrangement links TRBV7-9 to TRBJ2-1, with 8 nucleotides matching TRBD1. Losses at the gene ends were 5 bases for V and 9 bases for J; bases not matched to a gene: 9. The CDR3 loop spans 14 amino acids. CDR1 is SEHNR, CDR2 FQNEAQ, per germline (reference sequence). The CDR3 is CASSHKDRVAEQFF. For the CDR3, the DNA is TGTGCCAGCAGCCACAAGGACAGGGTAGCTGAGCAGTTCTTC.

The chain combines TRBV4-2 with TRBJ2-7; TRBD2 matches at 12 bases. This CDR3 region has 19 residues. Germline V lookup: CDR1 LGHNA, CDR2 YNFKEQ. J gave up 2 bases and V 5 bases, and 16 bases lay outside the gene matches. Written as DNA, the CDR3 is TGTGCCAGCAGCTCAAGGAGGCTAGCGGGAGGGCAGCCCACCTACGAGCAGTACGTC. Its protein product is CASSSRRLAGGQPTYEQYV.

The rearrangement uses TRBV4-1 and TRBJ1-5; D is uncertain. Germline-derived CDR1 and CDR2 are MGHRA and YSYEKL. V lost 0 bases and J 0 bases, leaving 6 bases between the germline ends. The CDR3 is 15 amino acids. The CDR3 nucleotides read TGCGCCAGCAGCCAAGAACAGTTTAGCAATCAGCCCCAGCATTTT. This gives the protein CASSQEQFSNQPQHF.

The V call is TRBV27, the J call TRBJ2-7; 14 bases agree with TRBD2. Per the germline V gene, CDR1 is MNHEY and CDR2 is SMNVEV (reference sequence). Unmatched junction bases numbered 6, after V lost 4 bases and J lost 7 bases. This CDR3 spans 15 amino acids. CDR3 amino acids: CASSWGLAGEREQYF. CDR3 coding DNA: TGTGCCAGCAGTTGGGGACTAGCGGGAGAAAGGGAGCAGTACTTC.

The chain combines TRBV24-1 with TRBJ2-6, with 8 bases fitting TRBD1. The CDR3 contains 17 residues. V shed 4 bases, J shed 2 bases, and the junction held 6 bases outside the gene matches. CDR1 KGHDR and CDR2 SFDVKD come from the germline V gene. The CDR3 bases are TGTGCCACCAGTGACCGTTTGACAGGGGCTGGGGCCAACGTCCTGACTTTC. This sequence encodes CATSDRLTGAGANVLTF.

The CDR3 coding sequence is TGTGCCAGCGGCACAGGCTCTGGAAACACCATATATTTT. Its protein is CASGTGSGNTIYF. The chain is built from TRBV28 and TRBJ1-3, with D perhaps matching TRBD1 (5 bases). CDR1 and CDR2 from the germline V gene are MDHEN and SYDVKM. V gave up 8 bases and J gave up 0 bases, with 8 bases separating them. The CDR3 has 13 residues.